This T cell receptor beta chain was documented in a study of PD-L1 blockade in urothelial cancer. Study details: Patients took up atezolizumab in the mid-2010s at 1,200 mg intravenously every 3 weeks.

Some clones are missing from TCRdb's copy, which holds only in-frame ones; the method was immunoSEQ multiplex PCR. The profile shows fewer than 65,000 clones, roughly nine tenths of them singletons. Sample time point: pretreatment peripheral blood. The CDR3 is made up of 17 amino acids. Trimming took 4 bases from V and 4 from J, leaving 23 bases between them. Germline-derived CDR1 and CDR2 are SGHRS and YFSETQ. The chain links TRBV5-1 to TRBJ1-1; no clear D. The origin of this receptor is a woman in her fifties or sixties with urothelial cancer. Sample: PBMCs, taken around atezolizumab (anti-PD-L1) treatment. CDR3 in amino acids: CASSPSRSWPTGTEAFF. CDR3 bases: TGCGCCAGCAGCCCGTCGAGGTCATGGCCCACGGGCACTGAAGCTTTCTTT.